A selection of T cell receptor beta chains follows, all from one sample in a study of identical twins. Using its own MiXCR run on the 5' RACE reads, TCRdb lists one record per CDR3 protein. The data show about 220,000 distinct CDR3 sequences, 6% to 8% seen once. The same specimen was also included in a second study, on yellow fever vaccine responses in identical twins.

Material: CD8+ T cells sorted from blood. The receptor source for this set is a woman aged 18-29 years in good health. Each CDR3 is given with its conserved first and last residue. The order of the fields is J gene, V gene, clone size, D gene, CDR3 protein, CDR3 DNA. D genes are given only for firm matches. The size field is filled for only some rows; it gives once, few, many or a size class.

TRBJ2-1 | TRBV11-2 | . | TRBD2 | CASSVTSGRAVDNEQFF | TGTGCCAGCAGCGTAACTAGCGGGAGGGCCGTGGACAATGAGCAGTTCTTC
TRBJ2-5 | TRBV20-1 | . | TRBD2 | CCARVYREGPQETQYF | TGCTGTGCTAGAGTCTACCGGGAGGGTCCCCAAGAGACCCAGTACTTC
TRBJ2-2 | TRBV20-1 | once | TRBD2 | CSASSSSGGENTGELFF | TGCAGTGCTAGCTCTTCTAGCGGGGGGGAGAACACCGGGGAGCTGTTTTTT
TRBJ2-3 | TRBV2 | few | . | CASSGTPRLDTQYF | TGTGCCAGCAGTGGGACTCCCCGCCTCGATACGCAGTATTTT
TRBJ2-1 | TRBV2 | few | . | CASSDGSISYNEQFF | TGTGCCAGCAGTGATGGCAGTATATCCTACAATGAGCAGTTCTTC
TRBJ2-7 | TRBV20-1 | . | . | CSAHEGRLAYEQYF | TGCAGTGCCCACGAAGGCAGACTAGCCTACGAGCAGTACTTC
TRBJ1-4 | TRBV10-2 | few | . | CASSEKVETNNEKLFF | TGCGCCAGCAGTGAAAAAGTCGAGACTAATAATGAAAAACTGTTTTTT
TRBJ2-3 | TRBV24-1 | . | . | CATREPLGYTQYF | TGTGCCACCAGGGAACCTCTCGGCTATACGCAGTATTTT
TRBJ1-1 | TRBV2 | . | TRBD1 | CAKGTDLGMNTEAFF | TGTGCCAAAGGGACAGATTTGGGCATGAACACTGAAGCTTTCTTT
TRBJ1-5 | TRBV2 | many | . | CASSSDRRGNQPQHF | TGTGCCAGCAGTTCCGACAGGAGGGGAAATCAGCCCCAGCATTTT
TRBJ2-5 | TRBV7-9 | . | . | CASSFVTAETQYF | TGTGCCAGCAGCTTTGTGACAGCAGAGACCCAGTACTTC
TRBJ2-5 | TRBV12-3/TRBV12-4 | few | TRBD1 | CASSKGQGRLGETQYF | TGTGCCAGCAGCAAGGGACAGGGTCGATTGGGGGAGACCCAGTACTTC
TRBJ2-1 | TRBV4-2 | many | . | CASSQETGSYNEQFF | TGTGCCAGCAGCCAAGAGACAGGCTCCTACAATGAGCAGTTCTTC
TRBJ2-3 | TRBV7-8 | . | . | CASSLLSGTDTQYF | TGTGCCAGCAGCTTACTTAGCGGCACAGATACGCAGTATTTT
TRBJ2-5 | TRBV12-3/TRBV12-4 | . | TRBD2 | CASSLAASGGQETQYF | TGTGCCAGCAGTTTAGCGGCTAGCGGGGGCCAAGAGACCCAGTACTTC
TRBJ2-1 | TRBV2 | . | TRBD2 | CASRHPLADEQFF | TGTGCCAGCAGGCATCCACTAGCGGATGAGCAGTTCTTC
TRBJ2-7 | TRBV28 | few | . | CASSLTENKQYF | TGTGCCAGCAGTTTGACAGAAAACAAACAGTACTTC
TRBJ2-2 | TRBV29-1 | many | TRBD2 | CSVESPGGMNTGELFF | TGCAGCGTTGAATCCCCGGGGGGGATGAACACCGGGGAGCTGTTTTTT
TRBJ1-5 | TRBV2 | . | . | CASSEEGANFSNQPQHF | TGTGCCAGCAGTGAAGAGGGAGCGAACTTTAGCAATCAGCCCCAGCATTTT
TRBJ1-5 | TRBV4-1 | . | . | CASSQARDQPQHF | TGCGCCAGCAGCCAAGCGAGGGATCAGCCCCAGCATTTT
TRBJ2-5 | TRBV7-9 | few | . | CASSLLAQAQETQYF | TGTGCCAGCAGCCTACTGGCACAGGCCCAAGAGACCCAGTACTTC
TRBJ2-3 | TRBV7-8 | . | TRBD2 | CASSLAWLAGGFSTDTQYF | TGTGCCAGCAGCTTAGCGTGGCTAGCGGGGGGGTTTAGCACAGATACGCAGTATTTT
TRBJ2-7 | TRBV29-1 | . | TRBD2 | CSVIRREGYEQYF | TGCAGCGTTATTCGGCGGGAGGGCTACGAGCAGTACTTC
TRBJ2-3 | TRBV25-1 | few | . | CASSDNRLVSKGVTQYF | TGTGCCAGCAGTGATAACAGATTAGTGTCTAAAGGGGTTACGCAGTATTTT
TRBJ2-3 | TRBV4-1 | few | . | CASSQDMNTQYF | TGCGCCAGCAGCCAAGATATGAATACGCAGTATTTT
TRBJ1-4 | TRBV5-1 | . | . | CASSLWAGGNEKLFF | TGCGCCAGCAGCTTATGGGCCGGAGGAAATGAAAAACTGTTTTTT
TRBJ1-6 | TRBV4-2 | many | . | CASSQDPGGGLISPLHF | TGTGCCAGCAGCCAAGATCCCGGGGGGGGATTAATTTCACCCCTCCACTTT
TRBJ2-4 | TRBV27 | . | TRBD2 | CASMSIGTSGELAKNIQYF | TGTGCCAGCATGTCGATTGGGACTAGCGGGGAACTAGCCAAAAACATTCAGTACTTC